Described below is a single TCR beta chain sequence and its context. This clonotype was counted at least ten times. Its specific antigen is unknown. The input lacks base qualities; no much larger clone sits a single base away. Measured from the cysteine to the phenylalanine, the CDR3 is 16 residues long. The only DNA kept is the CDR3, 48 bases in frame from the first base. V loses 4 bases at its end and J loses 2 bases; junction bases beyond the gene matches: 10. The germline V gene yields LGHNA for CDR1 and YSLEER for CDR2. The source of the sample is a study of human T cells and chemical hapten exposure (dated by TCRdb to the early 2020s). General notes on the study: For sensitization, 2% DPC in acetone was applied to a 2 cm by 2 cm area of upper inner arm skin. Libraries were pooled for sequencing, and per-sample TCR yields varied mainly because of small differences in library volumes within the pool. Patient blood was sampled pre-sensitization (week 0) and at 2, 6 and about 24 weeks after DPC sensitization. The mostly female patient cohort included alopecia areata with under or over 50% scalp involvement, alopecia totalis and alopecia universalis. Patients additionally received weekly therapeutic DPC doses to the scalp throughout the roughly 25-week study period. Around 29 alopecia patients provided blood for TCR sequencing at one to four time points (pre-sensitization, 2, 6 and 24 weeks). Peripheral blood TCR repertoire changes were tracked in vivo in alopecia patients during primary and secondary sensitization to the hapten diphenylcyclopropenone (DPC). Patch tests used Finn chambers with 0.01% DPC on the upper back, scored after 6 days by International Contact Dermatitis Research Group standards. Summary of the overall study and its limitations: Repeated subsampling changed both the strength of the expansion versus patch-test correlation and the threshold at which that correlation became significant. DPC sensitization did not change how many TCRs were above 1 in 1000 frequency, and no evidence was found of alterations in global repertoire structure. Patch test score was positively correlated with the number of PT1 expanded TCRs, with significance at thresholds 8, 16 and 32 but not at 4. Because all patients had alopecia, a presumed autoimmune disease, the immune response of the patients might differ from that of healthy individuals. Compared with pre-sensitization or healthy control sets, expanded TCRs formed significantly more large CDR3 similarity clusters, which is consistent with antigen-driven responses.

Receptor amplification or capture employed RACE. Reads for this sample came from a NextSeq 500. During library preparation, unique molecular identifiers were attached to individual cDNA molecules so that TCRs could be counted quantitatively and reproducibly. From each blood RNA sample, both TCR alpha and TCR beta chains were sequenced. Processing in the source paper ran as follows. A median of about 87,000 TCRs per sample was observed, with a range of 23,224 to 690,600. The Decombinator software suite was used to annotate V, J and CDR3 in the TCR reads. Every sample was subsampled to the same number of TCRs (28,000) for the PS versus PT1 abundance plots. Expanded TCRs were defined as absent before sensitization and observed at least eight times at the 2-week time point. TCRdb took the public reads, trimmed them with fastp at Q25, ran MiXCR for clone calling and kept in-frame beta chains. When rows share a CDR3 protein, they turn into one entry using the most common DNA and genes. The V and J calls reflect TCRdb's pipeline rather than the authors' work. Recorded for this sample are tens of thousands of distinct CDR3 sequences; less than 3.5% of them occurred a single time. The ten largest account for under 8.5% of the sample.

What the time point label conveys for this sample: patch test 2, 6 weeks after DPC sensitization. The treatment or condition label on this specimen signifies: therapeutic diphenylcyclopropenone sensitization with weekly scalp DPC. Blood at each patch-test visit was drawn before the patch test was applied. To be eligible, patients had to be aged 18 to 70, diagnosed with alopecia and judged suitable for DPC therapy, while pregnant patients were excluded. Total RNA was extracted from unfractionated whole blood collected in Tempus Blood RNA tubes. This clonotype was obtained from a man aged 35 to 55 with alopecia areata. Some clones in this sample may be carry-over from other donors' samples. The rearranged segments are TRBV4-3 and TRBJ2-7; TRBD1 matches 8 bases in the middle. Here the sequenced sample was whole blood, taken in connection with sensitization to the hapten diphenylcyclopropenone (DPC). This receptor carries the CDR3 CASSPSATGETYEQYF. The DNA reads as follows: TGCGCCAGCAGCCCCAGCGCGACAGGGGAAACCTACGAGCAGTACTTC.